This T cell receptor (beta chain) was recovered during a study of cytomegalovirus exposure and HLA in healthy donors. Looked up from germline, CDR1 is GTSNPN and CDR2 is SVGIG (reference sequence). This CDR3 spans 12 amino acids. V was cut by 1 base and J by 4 bases, with 5 bases left in between. Whole-study findings and limits: There were a few CMV-associated chains whose specificity for CMV antigens was confirmed in vitro. Indistinguishable V segments such as TRBV6-2 and TRBV6-3 were excluded. It was reported that TCR beta sequences correctly inferred the HLA-A and HLA-B alleles for most subjects.

The primer mix had 60 Vbeta and 13 Jbeta primers. Produced via immunoSEQ multiplex PCR; TCRdb's table is partial and in-frame only. The sample yields around 180,000 clones, about four fifths seen once. These donors counted as nominally healthy when sampled, but unrecorded immune exposures were likely. Comment on this clone: Its antigen is as yet unknown.

The rearrangement links TRBV30 to TRBJ2-1, with no clear D. The receptor comes from a man aged 18 to 30 in good health and CMV-seronegative. The material sequenced was PBMCs. CDR3 bases: TGTGCCTGGAGTGCCGGTTACAATGAGCAGTTCTTC. It is translated as CAWSAGYNEQFF.